The 13 T cell receptor beta chains below all came from one sample that was sequenced in a study of cytomegalovirus exposure and HLA in healthy donors. 60 Vbeta and 13 Jbeta primers were used in PCR. This table comes from immunoSEQ multiplex PCR, and its TCRdb copy is limited to in-frame clones, with some not included. Recorded here are under 100,000 clones; the top ten clones represent around 4.4%. The sequenced material came from PBMCs. The source of these receptors is a young man in good health and CMV-seronegative.

V usage is TRBV28 and J usage is TRBJ2-7; possibly TRBD1 for D (6 bases). CDR3 size: 16 residues. V was shortened by 7 bases and J by 1 base, with 20 bases between the two germline ends. Germline V gene sequence: CDR1 MDHEN, CDR2 SYDVKM. This chain's CDR3 is CASTVQPPQGSYEQYF. Written as DNA, the CDR3 is TGTGCCAGCACTGTACAGCCTCCCCAGGGGTCCTACGAGCAGTACTTC.

This rearrangement joins TRBV5-1 to TRBJ2-7; 7 bases are shared with TRBD2. Germline V gives CDR1 SGHRS, CDR2 YFSETQ. J gave up 0 bases and V 1 base, and 4 bases lay outside the gene matches. The CDR3 consists of 15 residues. The CDR3 region has the DNA TGCGCCAGCAGCTTGCGTTCGGGGGGCTCCTACGAGCAGTACTTC. The encoded protein is CASSLRSGGSYEQYF.

The V and J genes are TRBV6-1 and TRBJ1-5; perhaps TRBD1 as D (6 bases). The germline V gene has CDR1 MNHNS and CDR2 SASEGT. There are 14 residues in the CDR3. The V and J ends lost 5 bases and 0 bases respectively, with 8 bases between them. The CDR3: CASSSRGSNQPQHF. The CDR3 DNA reads as TGTGCCAGCAGTTCCAGGGGTAGCAATCAGCCCCAGCATTTT.

The chain joins TRBV6-1 to TRBJ2-1; D remains unclear. CDR1 is MNHNS and CDR2 is SASEGT in the germline V gene. V dropped 4 bases and J dropped 0 bases, with 10 bases sitting between them. CDR3 size: 15 residues. The CDR3 protein is CASSVELNSYNEQFF. The CDR3 DNA reads TGTGCCAGCAGTGTTGAGCTTAACTCCTACAATGAGCAGTTCTTC.

J is TRBJ2-5 and V is TRBV7-6; tentative D call: TRBD1 (6 bases). This CDR3 is 15 amino acids long. Germline CDR1 is SGHVS and CDR2 is FNYEAQ. Trimming pared 0 bases from V and 7 bases from J, leaving 15 bases between. The CDR3 nucleotides read TGTGCCAGCAGCTTAGCACAGGGCAGGCAGGGGACCCAGTACTTC. Its protein is CASSLAQGRQGTQYF. Looking up the rest from reference TRBV7-6 and TRBJ2-5 gives the full variable domain: GAGVSQSPRYKVTKRGQDVALRCDPISGHVSLYWYRQALGQGPEFLTYFNYEAQQDKSGLPNDRFSAERPEGSISTLTIQRTEQRDSAMYRCASSLAQGRQGTQYFGPGTRLLVL.

The gene calls are TRBV2 and TRBJ2-3; 7 positions match TRBD1. This CDR3 comprises 13 residues. Germline V CDR1 and CDR2: SNHLY, FYNNEI. With 5 bases clipped from V and 6 bases from J, the junction kept 5 bases outside the gene matches. Here the CDR3 reads CASSSVRGDTQYF. In nucleotides, the CDR3 is TGTGCCAGCAGTTCCGTCAGGGGGGATACGCAGTATTTT. Filled out from reference TRBV2 and TRBJ2-3, the complete variable domain reads EPEVTQTPSHQVTQMGQEVILRCVPISNHLYFYWYRQILGQKVEFLVSFYNNEISEKSEIFDDQFSVERPDGSNFTLKIRSTKLEDSAMYFCASSSVRGDTQYFGPGTRLTVL.

The genes are TRBV7-9 and TRBJ2-5; 13 bases are shared with TRBD2. Germline loops: CDR1 SEHNR, CDR2 FQNEAQ (reference sequence). V gave up 5 bases and J gave up 4 bases; unmatched junction bases: 7. The CDR3 is made up of 16 amino acids. CDR3 DNA: TGTGCCAGCAGCCCGGGACTAGCGGGATTTGGAGAGACCCAGTACTTC. It is translated as CASSPGLAGFGETQYF.

V gene TRBV27 combines with J gene TRBJ1-1; D is undetermined. Trimming removed 2 bases at V and 0 bases at J, with 10 bases between. The CDR3 totals 15 residues. The germline CDR1 and CDR2 sequences are MNHEY and SMNVEV (reference sequence). The CDR3 DNA sequence: TGTGCCAGCAGTTTAGGCCGTGACATGAACACTGAAGCTTTCTTT. This translates into CASSLGRDMNTEAFF.

The V gene is TRBV5-8, the J gene TRBJ2-7; 10 bases agree with TRBD1. Looked up from germline, CDR1 is SGHTS and CDR2 is YDEGEE. The ends lost 5 bases at V and 2 bases at J; junction bases unmatched: 7. This CDR3 contains 15 residues. CDR3 coding DNA: TGTGCCAGCAGTTACGGCGGGACAGGGGCCTACGAGCAGTACTTC. Amino acid sequence: CASSYGGTGAYEQYF.

The genes are TRBV5-4 and TRBJ1-2; 10 nucleotides match TRBD1. CDR1 and CDR2 (germline): SGHNT, YYREEE (reference sequence). J was trimmed by 3 bases and V by 4 bases; bases with no gene match: 6. The CDR3 is 15 residues long. The CDR3 nucleotides read TGTGCCAGCAGCAGCTGGGACAGGGGAGACTATGGCTACACCTTC. Its protein product is CASSSWDRGDYGYTF.

This chain uses TRBV9 with TRBJ1-3; TRBD1 agrees at 7 bases. The germline V gene encodes CDR1 SGDLS and CDR2 YYNGEE. CDR3 length: 15 residues. Germline trimming cut 3 bases from V and 4 bases from J; bases unmatched to any gene: 7. The CDR3 DNA is TGTGCCAGCAGCGCGGGACAGACGTTCGGAAACACCATATATTTT. Translating gives CASSAGQTFGNTIYF.

The chain uses TRBV30 and TRBJ1-4, with no clear D. Trimming shortened V by 3 bases and J by 8 bases, and 13 bases separated the two germline ends. The CDR3 is made up of 13 amino acids. In germline, CDR1 is GTSNPN, CDR2 SVGIG (reference sequence). In DNA, the CDR3 is TGTGCCTGGAGACCACAGCCTGGGGAAAAACTGTTTTTT. It yields the protein CAWRPQPGEKLFF. Complete variable domain (other parts from reference TRBV30 and TRBJ1-4): SQTIHQWPATLVQPVGSPLSLECTVEGTSNPNLYWYRQAAGRGLQLLFYSVGIGQISSEVPQNLSASRPQDRQFILSSKKLLLSDSGFYLCAWRPQPGEKLFFGSGTQLSVL.

The chain recombines TRBV5-4 with TRBJ2-1, with 13 positions matching TRBD2. The CDR3 has 16 amino acids. The V gene end was trimmed by 4 bases and the J gene end by 5 bases; junction bases not matched to a gene: 6. Looked up from germline, CDR1 is SGHNT and CDR2 is YYREEE (reference sequence). The CDR3 loop is CASSPWTSGSDNEQFF. CDR3 sequence (DNA): TGTGCCAGCAGCCCCTGGACTAGCGGGAGCGACAATGAGCAGTTCTTC. The entire variable domain, with the rest obtained from reference TRBV5-4 and TRBJ2-1, is as follows: ETGVTQSPTHLIKTRGQQVTLRCSSQSGHNTVSWYQQALGQGPQFIFQYYREEENGRGNFPPRFSGLQFPNYSSELNVNALELDDSALYLCASSPWTSGSDNEQFFGPGTRLTVL.